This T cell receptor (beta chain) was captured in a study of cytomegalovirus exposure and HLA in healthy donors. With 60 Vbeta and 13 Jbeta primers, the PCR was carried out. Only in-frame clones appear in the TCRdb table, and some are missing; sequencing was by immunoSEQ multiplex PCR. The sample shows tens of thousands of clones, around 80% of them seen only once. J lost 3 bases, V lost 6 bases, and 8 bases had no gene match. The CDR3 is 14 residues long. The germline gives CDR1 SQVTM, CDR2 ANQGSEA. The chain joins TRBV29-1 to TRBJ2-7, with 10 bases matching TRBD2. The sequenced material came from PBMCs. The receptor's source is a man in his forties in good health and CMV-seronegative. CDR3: CSVHLSGRNYEQYF. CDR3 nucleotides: TGCAGCGTACACCTTAGCGGGAGGAACTACGAGCAGTACTTC.